Shown below are 23 T cell receptor beta chains from a single sample sequenced in a study of T-cell reconstitution after alpha-beta-depleted transplantation in children. Unique molecular identifiers featured in how the TCRbeta library was prepared. MiXCR, applied by TCRdb to the PCR reads, yields one record per CDR3 protein. The data contain hundreds of thousands of distinct CDR3 sequences, around 15% of them singletons. Source: PBMCs, mostly from graft donor cells, taken 360 days after TCRalphabeta/CD19-depleted stem cell transplant. These receptors all come from a male patient aged 2 to 9 who had a stem cell transplant for acute lymphoblastic leukemia, so the T cells may come from the graft donor.

Only a few counts were recorded for this clonotype. The rearrangement links TRBV30 to TRBJ2-6; D perhaps matches TRBD1 (5 bases). The CDR3 loop spans 15 amino acids. CDR1 and CDR2 from the germline V gene are GTSNPN and SVGIG (reference sequence). V was pared by 6 bases and J by 1 base, with 13 bases between. CDR3 sequence (DNA): TGTGCCTGTACCCGATCAGGGTCTGGGGCCAACGTCCTGACTTTC. Protein sequence: CACTRSGSGANVLTF.

This clonotype was counted only a few times. The chain combines TRBV7-3 with TRBJ2-2; D remains ambiguous. The CDR3 totals 13 residues. V was clipped by 2 bases and J by 4 bases, with 5 bases between them. CDR1 is SGHTA and CDR2 is FQGTGA in the germline V gene. DNA of the CDR3: TGTGCCAGCAGCTTATATTCCACCGGGGAGCTGTTTTTT. Protein sequence: CASSLYSTGELFF.

The J gene is TRBJ1-3, the V gene TRBV15; a possible D gene is TRBD1 (6 bases). Germline V gene lookup returns CDR1 LNHNV and CDR2 YYDKDF (reference sequence). The CDR3 is 16 amino acids. Trimming cost V 6 bases and J 0 bases, with 15 bases left between them. As DNA, the CDR3 is TGTGCCACCAGGGAGGGACACTACGACTCTGGAAACACCATATATTTT. It translates to CATREGHYDSGNTIYF.

This chain uses TRBV20-1 with TRBJ2-1; TRBD2 agrees at 7 bases. Germline CDR1 is DFQATT and CDR2 is SNEGSKA (reference sequence). This CDR3 region has 16 residues. The ends lost 1 base at V and 0 bases at J; junction bases unmatched: 6. As DNA, the CDR3 is TGCAGTGCTAGAGGGGGAGCGGGGTTCTCCTACAATGAGCAGTTCTTC. It codes for CSARGGAGFSYNEQFF.

This clonotype was detected many times. The genes are TRBV7-9 and TRBJ2-2; D gene unclear. Per germline, CDR1 SEHNR and CDR2 FQNEAQ (reference sequence). This CDR3 has 17 amino acids. V was pared by 3 bases and J by 1 base, with 15 bases between. The CDR3 reads CASSFSRTALNTGELFF. DNA of the CDR3: TGTGCCAGCAGCTTTAGTCGGACCGCACTGAACACCGGGGAGCTGTTTTTT.

The chain carries TRBV27 and TRBJ1-6; 7 nucleotides line up with TRBD1. V lost 6 bases, J lost 7 bases, and 6 bases stayed unmatched. From germline, CDR1 is MNHEY and CDR2 SMNVEV (reference sequence). The CDR3 totals 14 residues. In nucleotides, the CDR3 is TGTGCCAGCAGGAAGGGGGCACTCAATTCACCCCTCCACTTT. It specifies CASRKGALNSPLHF.

This clonotype turned up a few times. The V gene is TRBV12-3 or TRBV12-4, the J gene TRBJ2-1; 10 bases are shared with TRBD2. The J segment lost 10 bases and the V segment lost 3 bases, leaving 12 bases of the junction unmatched. CDR3 length: 16 amino acids. The DNA for the CDR3 is TGTGCCAGCAGTTTTAGGGCAAGCGGGAGGGCCTGGGAGCAGTTCTTC. Amino acid sequence: CASSFRASGRAWEQFF.

In this sample, this clonotype turned up a few times. The rearrangement links TRBV5-6 to TRBJ2-2; tentative D call: TRBD2 (6 bases). Trimming cost V 6 bases and J 0 bases, with 18 bases left between them. This CDR3 spans 17 amino acids. The germline CDR1 and CDR2 sequences are SGHDT and YYEEEE. CDR3 loop: CASIHAGLFANTGELFF. CDR3 nucleotide sequence: TGTGCCAGCATTCATGCGGGGCTGTTCGCGAACACCGGGGAGCTGTTTTTT.

Only a few counts were recorded for this clonotype. V usage is TRBV12-3 or TRBV12-4 and J usage is TRBJ2-2, with 9 bases fitting TRBD2. The CDR3 consists of 16 residues. Trimming took 8 bases from V and 4 from J; bases not matched to a gene: 11. The CDR3 loop reads CASGTGAGGLTGELFF. CDR3 in DNA: TGTGCCAGCGGTACGGGGGCGGGAGGGCTCACCGGGGAGCTGTTTTTT.

The chain couples TRBV7-9 to TRBJ2-1; perhaps TRBD1 as D (5 bases). The V gene's germline CDR1 is SEHNR and CDR2 FQNEAQ (reference sequence). The CDR3 sequence is 17 residues long. The ends were cut back, 5 bases at V and 0 bases at J, with 17 bases in the middle. The DNA for the CDR3 is TGTGCCAGCAGCCCTTCAACAGGTGACAGCTCCTACAATGAGCAGTTCTTC. Translating it yields CASSPSTGDSSYNEQFF.

V and J are TRBV28 and TRBJ2-5; 7 bases line up with TRBD1. CDR1 is MDHEN and CDR2 is SYDVKM in the germline V gene. The CDR3 covers 19 residues. The J segment lost 2 bases and the V segment lost 6 bases, leaving 21 bases of the junction unmatched. The CDR3 spells CASSRRGILASLGQETQYF. CDR3 DNA sequence: TGTGCCAGCAGCCGCAGGGGGATCTTGGCATCTCTCGGGCAAGAGACCCAGTACTTC.

The CDR3 coding sequence is TGCAGCGTTGGGCGGGGAGCCGACGATACGCAGTATTTT. It is translated as CSVGRGADDTQYF. This rearrangement joins TRBV29-1 to TRBJ2-3, with D tentatively TRBD2 (6 bases). The CDR3 runs to 13 residues. V lost 4 bases, J lost 6 bases, and 14 bases lay in between. Germline V gives CDR1 SQVTM, CDR2 ANQGSEA.

J is TRBJ2-3 and V is TRBV6-1, with 14 positions matching TRBD2. Trimming took 8 bases from V and 7 from J; bases not matched to a gene: 5. The CDR3 is 14 amino acids. Per the germline V gene, CDR1 is MNHNS and CDR2 is SASEGT. The CDR3 loop is CASAGTSGSNTQYF. CDR3 DNA: TGTGCCAGCGCGGGGACTAGCGGGAGTAATACGCAGTATTTT.

For the CDR3, the DNA is TGTGCCAGCAGCCTCGGGATCGAATCCTACGAGCAGTACTTC. Amino acid sequence: CASSLGIESYEQYF. The chain uses TRBV12-3 or TRBV12-4 and TRBJ2-7; perhaps TRBD2 as D (5 bases). The CDR3 spans 14 residues. Trimming left V 6 bases short and J 1 base short, with 13 bases between.

This chain joins TRBV5-1 and TRBJ2-1; 8 bases agree with TRBD2. The CDR3 loop spans 16 amino acids. From germline, CDR1 is SGHRS and CDR2 YFSETQ. The ends lost 0 bases at V and 6 bases at J; junction bases unmatched: 8. The CDR3 region has the DNA TGCGCCAGCAGCTTGGGAGCGGGAGTGGCCCCCAATGAGCAGTTCTTC. This gives the protein CASSLGAGVAPNEQFF.

This clonotype was seen only a few times. V and J are TRBV9 and TRBJ1-2; 8 bases are shared with TRBD1. CDR1 is SGDLS, CDR2 YYNGEE, per germline. The CDR3 is 15 amino acids. Trimming at V came to 1 base and at J to 5 bases, leaving 7 bases not matched to a gene. Here the CDR3 DNA reads TGTGCCAGCAGCGTAACCCGGACAGGGAAGTATGGCTACACCTTC. It translates to CASSVTRTGKYGYTF.

This clonotype showed up just a few times. The V call is TRBV20-1, the J call TRBJ2-1, with TRBD2 identical over 7 bases. Germline V gives CDR1 DFQATT, CDR2 SNEGSKA (reference sequence). CDR3 length: 16 amino acids. V lost 1 base, J lost 5 bases, and 11 bases stayed unmatched. Here the CDR3 reads CSARAPWGTTNNEQFF. The CDR3 coding sequence is TGCAGTGCTAGAGCACCTTGGGGGACTACCAACAATGAGCAGTTCTTC.

This clonotype was observed a few times. The chain uses TRBV20-1 and TRBJ2-7, with 7 bases aligning to TRBD2. CDR1 and CDR2 (germline): DFQATT, SNEGSKA (reference sequence). After removal of 3 bases from V and 4 bases from J, the junction contained 12 bases not matched to a gene. The CDR3 loop spans 15 amino acids. In DNA form, the CDR3 reads TGCAGTGCTAGGGTAGCGGAGGGGACTAATTACGAGCAGTACTTC. This codes for CSARVAEGTNYEQYF.

This clonotype has at least ten counts. This rearrangement joins TRBV9 to TRBJ2-5, with D possibly called TRBD1 or TRBD2 (6 bases each). CDR3 length: 15 amino acids. Trimming stripped 0 bases from V and 3 bases from J, with 12 bases between. The V gene's germline CDR1 is SGDLS and CDR2 YYNGEE. CDR3 DNA sequence: TGTGCCAGCAGCGTAGCTTACGGGGGCAAAGAGACCCAGTACTTC. Protein: CASSVAYGGKETQYF. Full variable domain (outside the CDR3, taken from reference TRBV9 and TRBJ2-5): DSGVTQTPKHLITATGQRVTLRCSPRSGDLSVYWYQQSLDQGLQFLIQYYNGEERAKGNILERFSAQQFPDLHSELNLSSLELGDSALYFCASSVAYGGKETQYFGPGTRLLVL.

The chain uses TRBV18 and TRBJ2-5; D might be TRBD1 (6 bases). The CDR3 has 13 amino acids. The germline CDR1 and CDR2 sequences are KGHSH and LQKENI. V was clipped by 5 bases and J by 2 bases, with 9 bases between them. The CDR3, as DNA: TGTGCCAGCTCAAAGGGGGAGCAAGAGACCCAGTACTTC. Amino acids: CASSKGEQETQYF.

V and J are TRBV12-3 or TRBV12-4 and TRBJ2-7, with 10 bases matching TRBD1. The V and J ends lost 6 bases and 7 bases, in that order; junction bases with no gene match: 6. The CDR3 has 13 amino acids. The CDR3 DNA reads as TGTGCCAGCAGGGGACAGGGGCATGGAGAGCAGTACTTC. Residues: CASRGQGHGEQYF.

This chain links TRBV5-1 with TRBJ2-2, with 7 bases identical to TRBD2. After removal of 4 bases from V and 8 bases from J, the junction contained 17 bases not matched to a gene. This CDR3 is built from 17 residues. The germline gives CDR1 SGHRS, CDR2 YFSETQ. CDR3 loop: CASSIGTNGPLWGELFF. The CDR3 nucleotides are TGCGCCAGCAGCATCGGGACTAATGGGCCCCTCTGGGGGGAGCTGTTTTTT.

The sample holds a few counts of this clonotype. The rearrangement joins TRBV27 to TRBJ1-6; no clear D gene. Per the germline V gene, CDR1 is MNHEY and CDR2 is SMNVEV (reference sequence). This CDR3 is 12 amino acids long. V lost 6 bases and J lost 8, with 8 bases in between. In nucleotides, the CDR3 is TGTGCCAGCAGCTGGCGGGATTCACCCCTCCACTTT. Its protein is CASSWRDSPLHF.